The rows below give T cell receptor beta chains drawn from one sample of a study. TCRdb processed the RT-PCR reads anew with MiXCR; each CDR3 protein has one entry. This sample has hundreds of thousands of distinct CDR3 sequences; 13% to 15% occur once, and the top ten carry roughly 3.9%. The sequenced sample consisted of memory CD4+ T cells from blood. These receptors originate from a female donor in good health, serving as a healthy control. The CDR3 runs from the conserved cysteine through the conserved F or W. A D gene is named only where the DNA matches it firmly. For some rows the clone size is stated as once, few or many, or as a class when expanded; others skip it.

J: TRBJ1-1
V: TRBV9
size: few
D: NA
CDR3: CASSVGADNTEAFF
DNA: TGTGCCAGCAGCGTAGGGGCGGATAACACTGAAGCTTTCTTT

J: TRBJ2-2
V: TRBV10-3
size: NA
D: NA
CDR3: CATKIPGAGGELFF
DNA: TGTGCCACAAAAATCCCAGGGGCAGGCGGGGAGCTGTTTTTT

J: TRBJ2-7
V: TRBV20-1
size: NA
D: NA
CDR3: CSARSPSSYEQYF
DNA: TGCAGTGCTAGAAGCCCATCATCCTACGAGCAGTACTTC

J: TRBJ2-1
V: TRBV5-1
size: NA
D: TRBD2
CDR3: CASSLAPGGRVNNEKFF
DNA: TGCGCCAGCAGCTTGGCCCCTGGGGGGAGGGTCAACAATGAGAAGTTCTTC

J: TRBJ2-3
V: TRBV27
size: NA
D: TRBD2
CDR3: CASSSRLAGRTDTQYF
DNA: TGTGCCAGCAGTTCCAGACTAGCGGGAAGGACAGATACGCAGTATTTT

J: TRBJ2-5
V: TRBV6-2/TRBV6-3
size: few
D: NA
CDR3: CASPTETQETQYF
DNA: TGTGCCAGCCCGACAGAGACCCAAGAGACCCAGTACTTC

J: TRBJ2-7
V: TRBV20-1
size: few
D: NA
CDR3: CSAAYNYEQYF
DNA: TGCAGTGCCGCATACAACTACGAGCAGTACTTC

J: TRBJ1-2
V: TRBV7-3
size: few
D: TRBD1
CDR3: CASSLNAGGAMGGYTF
DNA: TGTGCCAGCAGCTTAAACGCAGGGGGCGCAATGGGCGGCTACACCTTC

J: TRBJ2-1
V: TRBV19
size: NA
D: NA
CDR3: CASKGGTSIDNEQFF
DNA: TGTGCCAGTAAAGGCGGCACATCAATCGACAATGAGCAGTTCTTC

J: TRBJ2-2
V: TRBV5-4
size: few
D: TRBD1
CDR3: CASSGADRGSTGELFF
DNA: TGTGCCAGCAGTGGAGCCGACAGGGGATCCACCGGGGAGCTGTTTTTT

J: TRBJ1-1
V: TRBV5-1
size: NA
D: NA
CDR3: CASSFGSPGATEAFF
DNA: TGCGCCAGCAGCTTCGGGTCACCGGGGGCGACTGAAGCTTTCTTT

J: TRBJ1-5
V: TRBV6-1
size: NA
D: NA
CDR3: CASSVGYSNQPQHF
DNA: TGTGCCAGCAGTGTCGGGTATAGCAATCAGCCCCAGCATTTT

J: TRBJ2-3
V: TRBV25-1
size: NA
D: NA
CDR3: CASSSGERSGPDTQYF
DNA: TGTGCCAGCAGTTCCGGGGAGCGATCGGGTCCAGATACGCAGTATTTT

J: TRBJ2-7
V: TRBV20-1
size: NA
D: NA
CDR3: CSARAHGSPSYEQYF
DNA: TGCAGTGCTAGAGCCCATGGTAGCCCCTCCTACGAGCAGTACTTC

J: TRBJ1-3
V: TRBV20-1
size: NA
D: NA
CDR3: CSARDIQSRSGNTIYF
DNA: TGCAGTGCTAGAGATATACAGTCTCGCTCTGGAAACACCATATATTTT

J: TRBJ2-1
V: TRBV20-1
size: many
D: NA
CDR3: CSARTRSSYNEQFF
DNA: TGCAGTGCTAGAACGAGGAGCTCCTACAATGAGCAGTTCTTC

J: TRBJ1-1
V: TRBV5-1
size: few
D: TRBD1
CDR3: CASREGGVGTEAFF
DNA: TGCGCCAGCAGGGAAGGGGGCGTGGGCACTGAAGCTTTCTTT

J: TRBJ2-2
V: TRBV3-1
size: NA
D: TRBD2
CDR3: CASSQVSSGGTGELFF
DNA: TGTGCCAGCAGTCAAGTGTCTAGCGGAGGCACCGGGGAGCTGTTTTTT

J: TRBJ2-7
V: TRBV4-1
size: few
D: NA
CDR3: CASSQDLAPYEQYF
DNA: TGCGCCAGCAGCCAAGATCTGGCGCCCTACGAGCAGTACTTC

J: TRBJ1-2
V: TRBV6-1
size: NA
D: NA
CDR3: CASSEGAVDGYTF
DNA: TGTGCCAGCAGTGAAGGGGCAGTTGATGGCTACACCTTC

J: TRBJ1-4
V: TRBV20-1
size: NA
D: TRBD1
CDR3: CSARQGPNEKLFF
DNA: TGCAGTGCTCGACAGGGCCCTAATGAAAAACTGTTTTTT

J: TRBJ1-4
V: TRBV18
size: few
D: NA
CDR3: CASSPLNREGKLFF
DNA: TGTGCCAGCTCACCGTTGAACAGGGAAGGAAAACTGTTTTTT

J: TRBJ1-1
V: TRBV30
size: many
D: NA
CDR3: CAWSVQGFGGAFF
DNA: TGTGCCTGGAGTGTACAGGGATTTGGAGGCGCTTTCTTT

J: TRBJ2-7
V: TRBV29-1
size: many
D: NA
CDR3: CSVNQERGGAHEQYF
DNA: TGCAGCGTCAACCAAGAGAGGGGGGGGGCGCACGAGCAGTACTTC

J: TRBJ2-1
V: TRBV5-1
size: few
D: TRBD2
CDR3: CASSLASGHNEQFF
DNA: TGCGCCAGCAGCTTGGCTAGCGGGCACAATGAGCAGTTCTTC

J: TRBJ2-3
V: TRBV20-1
size: few
D: TRBD2
CDR3: CSALWASGSSDTQYF
DNA: TGCAGCGCCCTGTGGGCTAGCGGGAGTTCGGATACGCAGTATTTT

J: TRBJ1-5
V: TRBV10-3
size: NA
D: TRBD1
CDR3: CAISEGTGVPQPQHF
DNA: TGTGCCATCAGTGAGGGGACAGGGGTTCCTCAGCCCCAGCATTTT

J: TRBJ2-1
V: TRBV28
size: NA
D: TRBD2
CDR3: CASSPPGTSENNEQFF
DNA: TGTGCCAGCAGTCCACCCGGGACTAGCGAAAACAATGAGCAGTTCTTC

J: TRBJ2-1
V: TRBV28
size: NA
D: TRBD1
CDR3: CASSLPRGTGGFDEQFF
DNA: TGTGCCAGCAGTTTACCTAGGGGGACAGGGGGCTTCGATGAGCAGTTCTTC

J: TRBJ1-3
V: TRBV9
size: few
D: TRBD1
CDR3: CASSETGGRNTIYF
DNA: TGTGCCAGCAGCGAGACAGGGGGTCGAAACACCATATATTTT

J: TRBJ2-2
V: TRBV5-5
size: many
D: TRBD1
CDR3: CASSRAGTGGNTGELFF
DNA: TGTGCCAGCAGCCGGGCCGGGACAGGGGGAAACACCGGGGAGCTGTTTTTT

J: TRBJ2-3
V: TRBV18
size: few
D: NA
CDR3: CASSPDLYTDTQYF
DNA: TGTGCCAGCTCCCCGGACCTCTACACAGATACGCAGTATTTT

J: TRBJ2-7
V: TRBV20-1
size: few
D: NA
CDR3: CSARPVGRYYEQYF
DNA: TGCAGTGCCCGTCCGGTAGGGAGATACTACGAGCAGTACTTC

J: TRBJ2-3
V: TRBV6-5
size: many
D: NA
CDR3: CASSTTGDGDTQYF
DNA: TGTGCCAGCAGTACCACGGGAGATGGAGATACGCAGTATTTT

J: TRBJ2-5
V: TRBV10-3
size: NA
D: TRBD1
CDR3: CAIRGTGGRLETQYF
DNA: TGTGCCATCAGGGGGACAGGGGGCAGACTAGAGACCCAGTACTTC

J: TRBJ2-3
V: TRBV4-3
size: many
D: TRBD1
CDR3: CASSRTGDGTDTQYF
DNA: TGCGCCAGCAGCCGAACAGGGGATGGCACAGATACGCAGTATTTT

J: TRBJ2-3
V: TRBV7-2
size: NA
D: TRBD2
CDR3: CASSSQGLAVTDTQYF
DNA: TGTGCCAGCAGCTCCCAAGGACTAGCGGTCACAGATACGCAGTATTTT

J: TRBJ2-7
V: TRBV29-1
size: NA
D: TRBD2
CDR3: CSGGTSGGEQYF
DNA: TGCAGCGGGGGGACTAGCGGGGGCGAGCAGTACTTC

J: TRBJ2-1
V: TRBV5-1
size: few
D: NA
CDR3: CASSLVRDKSYNEQFF
DNA: TGCGCCAGCAGCTTGGTACGGGACAAGTCCTACAATGAGCAGTTCTTC

J: TRBJ2-7
V: TRBV7-3
size: many
D: NA
CDR3: CASSLTGGTQGYEQYF
DNA: TGTGCCAGCAGCTTAACGGGGGGAACACAGGGGTACGAGCAGTACTTC

J: TRBJ1-2
V: TRBV3-1
size: few
D: TRBD1
CDR3: CASSQGWTGEDGYTF
DNA: TGTGCCAGCAGCCAAGGATGGACAGGGGAAGATGGCTACACCTTC

J: TRBJ2-7
V: TRBV2
size: few
D: TRBD2
CDR3: CATRLAGSSEQYF
DNA: TGTGCCACCCGACTAGCGGGCTCGTCCGAGCAGTACTTC

J: TRBJ1-2
V: TRBV20-1
size: many
D: TRBD1
CDR3: CSVSRGERGYTF
DNA: TGCAGTGTCTCCAGGGGGGAGCGTGGCTACACCTTC

J: TRBJ1-1
V: TRBV5-1
size: many
D: NA
CDR3: CASSLDTTNTEAFF
DNA: TGCGCCAGCAGCTTGGACACCACGAACACTGAAGCTTTCTTT

J: TRBJ2-7
V: TRBV4-3
size: few
D: TRBD1
CDR3: CASSPSGDRGTYEQYF
DNA: TGCGCCAGCAGCCCATCCGGGGACAGGGGAACCTACGAGCAGTACTTC

J: TRBJ2-5
V: TRBV28
size: NA
D: NA
CDR3: CASSKGQETQYF
DNA: TGTGCCAGCAGCAAAGGCCAGGAGACCCAGTACTTC

J: TRBJ2-2
V: TRBV7-2
size: few
D: TRBD1
CDR3: CASSFIGQGAGELFF
DNA: TGTGCCAGCAGCTTCATCGGACAGGGCGCCGGGGAGCTGTTTTTT